This T cell receptor beta chain was observed in a study of blood T cell repertoires in COVID-19. Germline trimming cut 3 bases from V and 4 bases from J; bases unmatched to any gene: 7. Germline lookup yields CDR1 KGHSH and CDR2 LQKENI. CDR3 length equals 16 residues. TCRdb's table, derived via immunoSEQ multiplex PCR, lists solely in-frame clones and lacks some. The sample holds about 140,000 clones, around 80% seen once. The sequence came from a man aged 60 to 75 with acute or convalescent COVID-19. The sample was peripheral blood. The chain has TRBV18 and TRBJ2-4; 9 bases align to TRBD1. CDR3 coding DNA: TGTGCCAGCTCACCTCCGGGACAGGGTTTTAAAAACATTCAGTACTTC. Translated, it gives CASSPPGQGFKNIQYF. Drawing the rest from reference TRBV18 and TRBJ2-4, the complete variable domain is NAGVMQNPRHLVRRRGQEARLRCSPMKGHSHVYWYRQLPEEGLKFMVYLQKENIIDESGMPKERFSAEFPKEGPSILRIQQVVRGDSAAYFCASSPPGQGFKNIQYFGAGTRLSVL.